This T cell receptor beta chain was profiled in a study of T-cell reconstitution after alpha-beta-depleted transplantation in children. Construction of the TCRbeta library involved unique molecular identifiers. TCRdb re-called the PCR reads through MiXCR, storing one row per CDR3 protein. Here the sample spans roughly 23,000 distinct CDR3 sequences, roughly a tenth being singletons. V dropped 2 bases and J dropped 2 bases, with 11 bases sitting between them. CDR1 is SGHRS and CDR2 is YFSETQ in the germline V gene. CDR3 size: 14 residues. This clonotype has at least ten counts. The starting material was PBMCs from the stem cell graft donor, obtained from the stem cell graft. The receptor comes from a human donor who donated a stem cell graft to a child with chronic granulomatous disease. The chain carries TRBV5-1 and TRBJ2-7, with D possibly being TRBD2 (6 bases). DNA for the CDR3: TGCGCCAGCAGCTTAGCGGCGGGGCCCTACGAGCAGTACTTC. The encoded protein is CASSLAAGPYEQYF. The full variable domain, with the rest looked up from reference TRBV5-1 and TRBJ2-7, is KAGVTQTPRYLIKTRGQQVTLSCSPISGHRSVSWYQQTPGQGLQFLFEYFSETQRNKGNFPGRFSGRQFSNSRSEMNVSTLELGDSALYLCASSLAAGPYEQYFGPGTRLTVT.